Each of the 29 T cell receptor beta chains below was sequenced from the same sample in a study of OX40 agonist ivuxolimab in advanced cancers. TCRdb keeps only in-frame clones here, not all; method: immunoSEQ multiplex PCR. Seen here are some 64,000 clones, approximately 92% observed once, and the top ten hold 0.62%. The sequences come from CD4+ or CD8+ T cells sorted from blood, collected in a trial of the OX40 agonist ivuxolimab. Source of these receptors: an adult with an advanced solid tumor such as melanoma, head and neck, liver or kidney cancer.

The genes are TRBV7-9 and TRBJ2-2; D may match TRBD1 or TRBD2 (5 bases each). V lost 1 base and J lost 0, with 12 bases in between. Germline V gene lookup returns CDR1 SEHNR and CDR2 FQNEAQ (reference sequence). This CDR3 spans 17 amino acids. The CDR3 loop reads CASSLEVWGTNTGELFF. In nucleotides, the CDR3 is TGTGCCAGCAGCTTAGAAGTTTGGGGGACGAACACCGGGGAGCTGTTTTTT.

CDR3 protein: CASSSQTVNTEAFF. CDR3 nucleotide sequence: TGCGCCAGCAGCTCACAAACAGTGAACACTGAAGCTTTCTTT. The gene calls are TRBV5-1 and TRBJ1-1, with D unresolved. The V gene's germline CDR1 is SGHRS and CDR2 YFSETQ. The ends were cut back, 3 bases at V and 0 bases at J, with 9 bases in the middle. CDR3 length: 14 amino acids.

This chain uses TRBV4-2 with TRBJ2-7; TRBD2 aligns across 12 bases. The trim removed 3 bases at V and 2 bases at J, leaving 5 bases unmatched. The CDR3 runs 16 residues. The germline gives CDR1 LGHNA, CDR2 YNFKEQ. The CDR3 DNA follows: TGTGCCAGCAGCCACGGGCTAGCGGGGGGGCCCTACGAGCAGTACTTC. This gives the protein CASSHGLAGGPYEQYF.

The genes are TRBV18 and TRBJ2-4, with 9 bases fitting TRBD1. From germline, CDR1 is KGHSH and CDR2 LQKENI. The junction had 6 bases not matched to a gene; V was cut back by 5 bases and J by 7 bases. CDR3 length equals 14 residues. The CDR3 DNA is TGTGCCAGCTCAGACGGGACAGGGCGCAACATTCAGTACTTC. This sequence encodes CASSDGTGRNIQYF.

V is TRBV4-3 and J is TRBJ1-2; D is unclear. Germline assignment: CDR1 LGHNA and CDR2 YSLEER. There are 11 residues in the CDR3. Deletions cut 1 base from V and 4 bases from J, with 1 base between. CDR3 sequence reads: CASSQAYGYTF. CDR3 nucleotides: TGCGCCAGCAGCCAAGCCTATGGCTACACCTTC.

The rearrangement joins TRBV6-1 to TRBJ2-5; D possibly corresponds to TRBD2 (5 bases). The CDR3 totals 15 residues. CDR1 and CDR2 from the germline V gene are MNHNS and SASEGT. The V end was cut by 4 bases, the J end by 2 bases, with 14 bases between. For the CDR3, the DNA is TGTGCCAGCAGTGGGGGAACCGCGGGTCAAGAGACCCAGTACTTC. Its protein is CASSGGTAGQETQYF.

V usage is TRBV30 and J usage is TRBJ2-3; 11 bases align to TRBD2. Unmatched junction bases numbered 10, after V lost 8 bases and J lost 0 bases. Germline V gene lookup returns CDR1 GTSNPN and CDR2 SVGIG (reference sequence). The CDR3 length is 16 residues. CDR3 loop: CAVDNLAGGSTDTQYF. The CDR3, as DNA: TGTGCCGTTGACAATCTAGCGGGAGGAAGCACAGATACGCAGTATTTT.

The chain links TRBV11-1 to TRBJ2-3; unclear D gene. The CDR3 totals 13 residues. Trimming took off 6 bases at V and 2 bases at J, with 9 bases between the two ends. CDR1 and CDR2 (germline): SGHAT, FQDESV (reference sequence). The CDR3 DNA is TGTGCCAGCAGGACTCCGTCCACAGATACGCAGTATTTT. It encodes CASRTPSTDTQYF.

The table lists this clone with a few counts. The chain uses TRBV5-1 and TRBJ2-7; D possibly corresponds to TRBD2 (5 bases). The length of the CDR3 is 14 residues. Germline-derived CDR1 and CDR2 are SGHRS and YFSETQ. V lost 0 bases and J 4 bases, leaving 11 bases between the germline ends. The CDR3 loop reads CASSLDGRGYEQYF. The CDR3 DNA follows: TGCGCCAGCAGCTTGGATGGCCGGGGATACGAGCAGTACTTC.

The CDR3 region has the DNA TGTGCCAGCAGTACATCGGGACAGGGCATTACTGAAGCTTTCTTT. Translated, it gives CASSTSGQGITEAFF. The genes are TRBV6-5 and TRBJ1-1, with TRBD1 identical over 9 bases. V shed 5 bases, J shed 5 bases, and the junction held 9 bases outside the gene matches. The CDR3 consists of 15 residues. Germline V gives CDR1 MNHEY, CDR2 SVGAGI.

The chain has TRBV18 and TRBJ2-3, with D possibly being TRBD2 (5 bases). The CDR3 is 17 amino acids. V was cut by 0 bases and J by 7 bases, with 20 bases left in between. Germline V gives CDR1 KGHSH, CDR2 LQKENI. CDR3 nucleotide sequence: TGTGCCAGCTCACCACCGGAACTTGGGCTGTGGAGGAATACGCAGTATTTT. Protein sequence: CASSPPELGLWRNTQYF.

The gene calls are TRBV6-1 and TRBJ2-7, with unresolved D. V lost 8 bases and J lost 7, with 18 bases in between. This CDR3 has 13 residues. In germline, CDR1 is MNHNS, CDR2 SASEGT. The CDR3 sequence: CASGSYSAREQYF. DNA of the CDR3: TGTGCCAGCGGCTCTTACAGCGCTAGGGAGCAGTACTTC.

The chain is built from TRBV11-2 and TRBJ2-2, with a tentative D call TRBD2 (6 bases). V was trimmed by 5 bases and J by 6 bases, leaving 19 bases between them. Germline assignment: CDR1 SGHAT and CDR2 FQNNGV. CDR3 length: 16 residues. Here the CDR3 DNA reads TGTGCCAGCAGCGTACGTGGCGGGACGATTTCCGGGGAGCTGTTTTTT. Amino acid sequence: CASSVRGGTISGELFF.

The chain links TRBV6-5 to TRBJ2-7; 9 bases match TRBD1. CDR1 and CDR2 (germline): MNHEY, SVGAGI. V lost 5 bases to trimming and J lost 3 bases; unmatched junction nucleotides: 5. This CDR3 has 14 residues. The DNA of the CDR3 is TGTGCCAGCAGTATACAGGGGGCGAACTACGAGCAGTACTTC. Residues: CASSIQGANYEQYF.

The CDR3 DNA sequence: TGTGCCAGCAGTAAGGTCGGCAGGGCTGGAGGCTACACCTTC. Its translation is CASSKVGRAGGYTF. The V gene is TRBV25-1, the J gene TRBJ1-2; D perhaps matches TRBD1 (5 bases). Germline CDR1 MGHDK, CDR2 SYGVNS. This CDR3 has 14 residues. Between the trimmed V and J ends, which lost 5 bases and 8 bases, there was a span of 18 bases.

The genes are TRBV7-9 and TRBJ1-5, with D perhaps matching TRBD1 (6 bases). Germline V CDR1 and CDR2: SEHNR, FQNEAQ (reference sequence). V was clipped by 0 bases and J by 5 bases, with 14 bases between them. The CDR3 length is 16 residues. The CDR3 sequence: CASSLAVTGPHQPQHF. CDR3 coding DNA: TGTGCCAGCAGCTTAGCAGTTACAGGGCCCCATCAGCCCCAGCATTTT. Supplemented by reference TRBV7-9 and TRBJ1-5, the full variable domain reads DTGVSQNPRHKITKRGQNVTFRCDPISEHNRLYWYRQTLGQGPEFLTYFQNEAQLEKSRLLSDRFSAERPKGSFSTLEIQRTEQGDSAMYLCASSLAVTGPHQPQHFGDGTRLSIL.

V is TRBV9 and J is TRBJ2-1; 10 bases match TRBD2. CDR1 is SGDLS, CDR2 YYNGEE, per germline. V lost 1 base and J lost 6; bases outside the gene matches: 4. The CDR3 is 15 amino acids. The CDR3 is CASSVRTSGRNEQFF. DNA of the CDR3: TGTGCCAGCAGCGTAAGGACTAGCGGACGCAATGAGCAGTTCTTC.

This clone was seen just once. The chain combines TRBV7-3 with TRBJ1-1; D uncertain. This CDR3 spans 14 amino acids. Germline-derived CDR1 and CDR2 are SGHTA and FQGTGA. The ends were cut back, 2 bases at V and 4 bases at J, with 11 bases in the middle. CDR3 DNA sequence: TGTGCCAGCAGCTTATCAAGGGAAGGCACTGAAGCTTTCTTT. Translation: CASSLSREGTEAFF.

The chain couples TRBV5-1 to TRBJ1-3; no clear D gene. The V end was cut by 0 bases, the J end by 4 bases, with 5 bases between. Germline CDR1 reads SGHRS; CDR2 reads YFSETQ. This CDR3 has 13 residues. The CDR3 bases are TGCGCCAGCAGCTTGGGGTGGGGAAACACCATATATTTT. Translation: CASSLGWGNTIYF.

The chain has TRBV15 and TRBJ1-4; TRBD1 aligns across 9 bases. The V gene's germline CDR1 is LNHNV and CDR2 YYDKDF (reference sequence). V shed 3 bases, J shed 3 bases, and the junction held 2 bases outside the gene matches. The CDR3 totals 15 residues. As DNA, the CDR3 is TGTGCCACCAGCAGGAGGACAGGGGCTAATGAAAAACTGTTTTTT. It encodes CATSRRTGANEKLFF.

The chain has TRBV6-4 and TRBJ2-7, with TRBD1 matching over 7 bases. V lost 10 bases to trimming and J lost 2 bases; unmatched junction nucleotides: 8. The CDR3 has 13 residues. Germline CDR1 and CDR2: MRHNA and SNTAGT. The CDR3: CATSDRATYEQYF. CDR3 nucleotide sequence: TGTGCCACCTCCGACAGGGCCACCTACGAGCAGTACTTC.

The genes are TRBV6-5 and TRBJ2-7; D possibly uses TRBD1 or TRBD2 (5 bases each). The CDR3 spans 15 residues. Germline CDR1 is MNHEY and CDR2 is SVGAGI. V dropped 5 bases and J dropped 4 bases, with 18 bases sitting between them. This CDR3 reads CASSGASGPSYEQYF. The CDR3 bases are TGTGCCAGCAGTGGCGCATCGGGACCCTCTTACGAGCAGTACTTC.

This clone was detected only a few times. The rearrangement joins TRBV6-5 to TRBJ1-2; no clear D. The CDR3 spans 15 residues. The germline gives CDR1 MNHEY, CDR2 SVGAGI. Trimming pared 10 bases from V and 4 bases from J, leaving 22 bases between. The CDR3 protein is CATQREARGSYGYTF. As DNA, the CDR3 is TGTGCCACCCAAAGGGAGGCTCGAGGCAGCTATGGCTACACCTTC.

V usage is TRBV27 and J usage is TRBJ2-1; 10 bases agree with TRBD2. This CDR3 is 13 amino acids long. The germline V gene has CDR1 MNHEY and CDR2 SMNVEV (reference sequence). V lost 5 bases to trimming and J lost 6 bases; unmatched junction nucleotides: 1. Written as DNA, the CDR3 is TGTGCCAGCAGTCGGACTAGCGGCAATGAGCAGTTCTTC. Translating it yields CASSRTSGNEQFF.

The chain's CDR3 is CASSSADHFNEQFF. The CDR3 DNA sequence: TGCGCCAGCAGCTCGGCAGACCACTTCAATGAGCAGTTCTTC. The chain combines TRBV5-1 with TRBJ2-1; no clear D. With 3 bases removed from V and 6 bases from J, the gap between germline ends came to 13 bases. The length of the CDR3 is 14 residues. CDR1 and CDR2 (germline): SGHRS, YFSETQ.

For the CDR3, the DNA is TGTGCCAGCAGCGTAGGTGTCTCTGGGGCCAACGTCCTGACTTTC. Protein: CASSVGVSGANVLTF. The chain joins TRBV9 to TRBJ2-6; no clear D. Looked up from germline, CDR1 is SGDLS and CDR2 is YYNGEE. CDR3 size: 15 residues. The germline V and J ends were trimmed by 0 bases and 0 bases, with 4 bases remaining between them.

The rearrangement links TRBV6-5 to TRBJ2-1; tentative D call: TRBD1 (6 bases). Germline V lookup: CDR1 MNHEY, CDR2 SVGAGI. The CDR3 has 16 amino acids. The ends were cut back, 0 bases at V and 3 bases at J, with 12 bases in the middle. Here the CDR3 DNA reads TGTGCCAGCAGTTACTCTAAACCGGGACACTACAATGAGCAGTTCTTC. It codes for CASSYSKPGHYNEQFF.

This clone was seen only once. This rearrangement joins TRBV5-5 to TRBJ2-2, with unresolved D. Germline V gene data show CDR1 as SGHKS and CDR2 as YYEKEE (reference sequence). The germline V and J ends were trimmed by 2 bases and 5 bases, with 10 bases remaining between them. This CDR3 spans 14 amino acids. CDR3 region: CASSFEFMTGELFF. In nucleotides, the CDR3 is TGTGCCAGCAGCTTTGAGTTTATGACCGGGGAGCTGTTTTTT.

The rearrangement joins TRBV9 to TRBJ2-1; 11 bases align to TRBD2. The length of the CDR3 is 19 residues. Per the germline V gene, CDR1 is SGDLS and CDR2 is YYNGEE. Trimming at V came to 4 bases and at J to 5 bases, leaving 17 bases not matched to a gene. The CDR3 protein is CASSPAGLAGPGRDNEQFF. CDR3 nucleotide sequence: TGTGCCAGCAGCCCCGCCGGACTAGCGGGTCCGGGTAGGGACAATGAGCAGTTCTTC.